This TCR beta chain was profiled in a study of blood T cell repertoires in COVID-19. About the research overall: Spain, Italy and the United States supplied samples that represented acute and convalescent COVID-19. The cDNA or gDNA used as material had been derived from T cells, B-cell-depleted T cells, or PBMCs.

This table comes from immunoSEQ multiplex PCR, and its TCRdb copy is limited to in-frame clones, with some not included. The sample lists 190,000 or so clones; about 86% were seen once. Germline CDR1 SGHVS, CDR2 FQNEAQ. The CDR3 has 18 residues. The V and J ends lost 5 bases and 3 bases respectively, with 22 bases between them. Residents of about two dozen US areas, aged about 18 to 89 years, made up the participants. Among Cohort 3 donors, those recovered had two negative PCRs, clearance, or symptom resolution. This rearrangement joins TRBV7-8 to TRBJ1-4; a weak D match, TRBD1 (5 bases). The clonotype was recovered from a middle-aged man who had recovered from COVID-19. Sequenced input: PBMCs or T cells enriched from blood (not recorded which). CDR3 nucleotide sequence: TGTGCCAGCAGCCACACTCAATACGGGGGGTTAGCTAATGAAAAACTGTTTTTT. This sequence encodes CASSHTQYGGLANEKLFF.